These 25 T cell receptor beta chains share one sample of origin, sequenced in a study of OX40 agonist ivuxolimab in advanced cancers. Using immunoSEQ multiplex PCR, the repertoire was profiled, and TCRdb retains in-frame clones only, with some absent. The table includes more than 80,000 clones, 90% detected once. The specimen comprised CD4+ or CD8+ T cells sorted from blood, sampled in a trial of the OX40 agonist ivuxolimab. The receptors stem from an adult with an advanced solid tumor such as melanoma, head and neck, liver or kidney cancer.

The chain carries TRBV29-1 and TRBJ2-1, with D unresolved. The V gene lost 3 bases and the J gene lost 7 bases, with 7 bases spanning the gap. This CDR3 has 11 amino acids. Germline CDR1 SQVTM, CDR2 ANQGSEA. CDR3 sequence (DNA): TGCAGCGTTGACACGGTTAATGAGCAGTTCTTC. Translation gives CSVDTVNEQFF.

This clone was recorded once. The junction differs from germline at one of its ends, possibly a read error. The V and J genes are TRBV6-1 and TRBJ2-2; D is possibly TRBD1 or TRBD2 (6 bases each). The germline gives CDR1 MNHNS, CDR2 SASEGT. The CDR3 runs 15 residues. This chain's CDR3 is CAGRDRTRGAGELFF. The CDR3 region has the DNA TGTGCCGGCAGAGACAGGACTCGCGGGGCCGGGGAGCTGTTTTTT.

In its sample, this clone was seen once. V gene TRBV29-1 combines with J gene TRBJ2-3, with 9 bases matching TRBD2. The CDR3 length is 14 residues. V shed 6 bases, J shed 6 bases, and the junction held 10 bases outside the gene matches. Germline V gives CDR1 SQVTM, CDR2 ANQGSEA. The CDR3 DNA reads as TGCAGCGTCCTAACTAGCGGGTCATATGATACGCAGTATTTT. Translated: CSVLTSGSYDTQYF.

The gene calls are TRBV27 and TRBJ2-2, with 11 bases identical to TRBD2. The CDR3 has 15 residues. Unmatched junction bases numbered 3, after V lost 6 bases and J lost 3 bases. Germline V CDR1 and CDR2: MNHEY, SMNVEV (reference sequence). CDR3 coding DNA: TGTGCCAGCAGCACTAGCGGGGGCCACACCGGGGAGCTGTTTTTT. Encoded protein: CASSTSGGHTGELFF.

Worth noting for this clone: The sample carries other DNA sequences with the same CDR3. The chain joins TRBV30 to TRBJ2-1; 9 nucleotides align to TRBD2. Unmatched junction bases numbered 12, after V lost 5 bases and J lost 10 bases. The CDR3 runs 14 residues. CDR1 GTSNPN and CDR2 SVGIG come from the germline V gene (reference sequence). The CDR3 loop reads CAWARGGGAGEQFF. Written as DNA, the CDR3 is TGTGCCTGGGCGCGTGGCGGGGGGGCAGGGGAGCAGTTCTTC. The entire variable domain, with the rest obtained from reference TRBV30 and TRBJ2-1, is as follows: SQTIHQWPATLVQPVGSPLSLECTVEGTSNPNLYWYRQAAGRGLQLLFYSVGIGQISSEVPQNLSASRPQDRQFILSSKKLLLSDSGFYLCAWARGGGAGEQFFGPGTRLTVL.

The CDR3 spells CASSYEGVPSTDTQYF. As DNA, the CDR3 is TGTGCCAGCAGTTACGAGGGGGTTCCTAGCACAGATACGCAGTATTTT. The V gene is TRBV6-4, the J gene TRBJ2-3; D possibly corresponds to TRBD1 (6 bases). V lost 5 bases and J lost 0, with 15 bases in between. This CDR3 has 16 residues. Germline V gene sequence: CDR1 MRHNA, CDR2 SNTAGT.

The CDR3 loop reads CASSKERVYNEQFF. CDR3 in DNA: TGTGCCAGTAGTAAAGAGCGGGTGTACAATGAGCAGTTCTTC. The chain carries TRBV19 and TRBJ2-1; D perhaps matches TRBD2 (6 bases). Germline V CDR1 and CDR2: LNHDA, SQIVND (reference sequence). The CDR3 is made up of 14 amino acids. Trimming removed 4 bases at V and 4 bases at J, with 11 bases between.

The chain uses TRBV29-1 and TRBJ2-1; 11 nucleotides agree with TRBD2. J was trimmed by 14 bases and V by 7 bases; bases with no gene match: 13. Germline loops: CDR1 SQVTM, CDR2 ANQGSEA. The CDR3 extends over 13 amino acids. The DNA for the CDR3 is TGCAGCGGTGAGAAACTAGCGGGGGCCGGGGAGTTCTTC. This sequence encodes CSGEKLAGAGEFF.

J is TRBJ1-2 and V is TRBV7-9; D not certain. V was shortened by 8 bases and J by 2 bases, with 15 bases between the two germline ends. This CDR3 has 14 amino acids. The germline V gene has CDR1 SEHNR and CDR2 FQNEAQ (reference sequence). CDR3 region: CASGLSGQNYGYTF. The CDR3 nucleotides read TGTGCCAGCGGGCTCTCTGGGCAGAACTATGGCTACACCTTC.

The DNA of the CDR3 is TGTGCCAGTAGTTCCGGGACTAGCGTGGAGACCCAGTACTTC. It specifies CASSSGTSVETQYF. The V and J genes are TRBV19 and TRBJ2-5, with TRBD2 identical over 10 bases. The junction had 5 bases not matched to a gene; V was cut back by 5 bases and J by 5 bases. This CDR3 contains 14 residues. From germline, CDR1 is LNHDA and CDR2 SQIVND (reference sequence). Using reference TRBV19 and TRBJ2-5 for the parts outside the CDR3, the full variable domain is DGGITQSPKYLFRKEGQNVTLSCEQNLNHDAMYWYRQDPGQGLRLIYYSQIVNDFQKGDIAEGYSVSREKKESFPLTVTSAQKNPTAFYLCASSSGTSVETQYFGPGTRLLVL.

The chain has TRBV7-8 and TRBJ2-2; tentative D call: TRBD1 (6 bases). There are 14 residues in the CDR3. Per germline, CDR1 SGHVS and CDR2 FQNEAQ. V lost 5 bases to trimming and J lost 6 bases, with 13 bases between them. The CDR3 DNA is TGTGCCAGCAGCACTCAGGGGTTCTCCGGGGAGCTGTTTTTT. This translates into CASSTQGFSGELFF.

The V gene is TRBV5-6, the J gene TRBJ1-1; D unresolved. Trimming left V 1 base short and J 4 bases short, with 8 bases between. Germline V gene lookup returns CDR1 SGHDT and CDR2 YYEEEE. The CDR3 contains 13 residues. This chain's CDR3 is CASSLRRITEAFF. The CDR3, as DNA: TGTGCCAGCAGCTTGCGAAGGATCACTGAAGCTTTCTTT. The variable domain in full, completed from reference TRBV5-6 and TRBJ1-1, reads DAGVTQSPTHLIKTRGQQVTLRCSPKSGHDTVSWYQQALGQGPQFIFQYYEEEERQRGNFPDRFSGHQFPNYSSELNVNALLLGDSALYLCASSLRRITEAFFGQGTRLTVV.

The chain joins TRBV6-6 to TRBJ2-7; D may be TRBD2 (6 bases). The length of the CDR3 is 13 residues. V lost 6 bases and J lost 3, with 12 bases in between. CDR1 and CDR2 (germline): MNHNY, SVGAGI (reference sequence). The DNA of the CDR3 is TGTGCCAGCAGCCGGGCGGGGAACTACGAGCAGTACTTC. Its protein is CASSRAGNYEQYF.

The chain links TRBV28 to TRBJ1-2; 8 nucleotides line up with TRBD1. Germline trimming cut 7 bases from V and 4 bases from J; bases unmatched to any gene: 8. The CDR3 contains 14 residues. Germline V gives CDR1 MDHEN, CDR2 SYDVKM. CDR3 in DNA: TGTGCCAGCAACGTCAGGGGGCATTTCTATGGCTACACCTTC. Translated, it gives CASNVRGHFYGYTF.

The chain is built from TRBV30 and TRBJ1-2; D may be TRBD1 (5 bases). The germline V gene encodes CDR1 GTSNPN and CDR2 SVGIG (reference sequence). V gave up 2 bases and J gave up 6 bases, with 19 bases separating them. The CDR3 sequence is 15 residues long. The chain's CDR3 is CAWSRSRQGGDGYTF. The CDR3 nucleotides are TGTGCCTGGAGTCGGAGTAGGCAGGGCGGCGATGGCTACACCTTC. The full variable domain, in which reference TRBV30 and TRBJ1-2 provide the parts outside the CDR3, is SQTIHQWPATLVQPVGSPLSLECTVEGTSNPNLYWYRQAAGRGLQLLFYSVGIGQISSEVPQNLSASRPQDRQFILSSKKLLLSDSGFYLCAWSRSRQGGDGYTFGSGTRLTVV.

The rearrangement uses TRBV27 and TRBJ2-1; 15 bases are shared with TRBD2. This CDR3 is built from 16 residues. The germline CDR1 and CDR2 sequences are MNHEY and SMNVEV (reference sequence). J gave up 1 base and V 5 bases, and 0 bases lay outside the gene matches. CDR3 amino acids: CASSGTSGGSYNEQFF. CDR3 sequence (DNA): TGTGCCAGCAGTGGGACTAGCGGGGGGTCCTACAATGAGCAGTTCTTC.

The chain couples TRBV28 to TRBJ1-5; 12 bases match TRBD1. The CDR3 runs 15 residues. Germline-derived CDR1 and CDR2 are MDHEN and SYDVKM. The CDR3: CITGTGGLSNQPQHF. As DNA, the CDR3 is TGTATAACCGGGACAGGGGGCCTTAGCAATCAGCCCCAGCATTTT.

J is TRBJ1-3 and V is TRBV15, with D unclear. In germline, CDR1 is LNHNV, CDR2 YYDKDF (reference sequence). The V and J ends lost 0 bases and 0 bases respectively, with 9 bases between them. The CDR3 extends over 16 amino acids. This CDR3 reads CATSRDRGLSGNTIYF. CDR3 DNA sequence: TGTGCCACCAGCAGAGATCGAGGCCTCTCTGGAAACACCATATATTTT.

The chain is built from TRBV4-3 and TRBJ1-5, with D possibly matching TRBD1 (5 bases). The CDR3 loop spans 15 amino acids. Germline V lookup: CDR1 LGHNA, CDR2 YSLEER. The V gene lost 11 bases and the J gene lost 4 bases, with 21 bases spanning the gap. CDR3 protein: CAQLHLRTSNQPQHF. CDR3 nucleotides: TGCGCCCAACTACACCTGAGGACATCTAATCAGCCCCAGCATTTT.

The chain's CDR3 is CASSPPGRNQPQHF. Here the CDR3 DNA reads TGTGCCAGCAGCCCCCCTGGGCGAAATCAGCCCCAGCATTTT. V gene TRBV11-2 combines with J gene TRBJ1-5; D gene unclear. V was trimmed by 5 bases and J by 4 bases, leaving 12 bases between them. Looked up from germline, CDR1 is SGHAT and CDR2 is FQNNGV. CDR3 length: 14 residues.

This sequence joins TRBV30 and TRBJ2-2, with D unclear. The germline V gene encodes CDR1 GTSNPN and CDR2 SVGIG (reference sequence). The V and J ends lost 2 bases and 1 base respectively, with 5 bases between them. This CDR3 spans 13 amino acids. The CDR3 DNA follows: TGTGCCTGGAGTACGGGGAACACCGGGGAGCTGTTTTTT. Residues: CAWSTGNTGELFF. Filled out from reference TRBV30 and TRBJ2-2, the complete variable domain reads SQTIHQWPATLVQPVGSPLSLECTVEGTSNPNLYWYRQAAGRGLQLLFYSVGIGQISSEVPQNLSASRPQDRQFILSSKKLLLSDSGFYLCAWSTGNTGELFFGEGSRLTVL.

This chain joins TRBV7-2 and TRBJ2-4; TRBD2 matches at 8 bases. The trim removed 4 bases at V and 8 bases at J, leaving 7 bases unmatched. The germline CDR1 and CDR2 sequences are SGHTA and FQGNSA. The CDR3 has 14 amino acids. CDR3 DNA: TGTGCCAGCAGCTCCCCGGGGGGGCCACACATTCAGTACTTC. It translates to CASSSPGGPHIQYF.

The chain combines TRBV30 with TRBJ1-5; a possible D gene is TRBD1 (5 bases). The CDR3 sequence is 13 residues long. Deletions cut 1 base from V and 6 bases from J, with 10 bases between. CDR1 and CDR2 (germline): GTSNPN, SVGIG (reference sequence). In DNA form, the CDR3 reads TGTGCCTGGAGTGGAGGGACCCGTCAGCCCCAGCATTTT. Its translation is CAWSGGTRQPQHF.

The rearrangement links TRBV5-6 to TRBJ2-3; 7 positions agree with TRBD1. The CDR3 consists of 15 residues. Germline CDR1 reads SGHDT; CDR2 reads YYEEEE. V lost 4 bases and J lost 2; bases outside the gene matches: 7. The CDR3 DNA sequence: TGTGCCAGCAGCCAGGTTGACAGGGACACAGATACGCAGTATTTT. As protein: CASSQVDRDTDTQYF.

The chain couples TRBV28 to TRBJ1-4; 10 nucleotides line up with TRBD1. Germline loops: CDR1 MDHEN, CDR2 SYDVKM. The CDR3 sequence is 16 residues long. The J segment lost 2 bases and the V segment lost 2 bases, leaving 2 bases of the junction unmatched. Written as DNA, the CDR3 is TGTGCCAGCAGTTTAGACAGGGGGCGCACTAATGAAAAACTGTTTTTT. Translating it yields CASSLDRGRTNEKLFF.